This T cell receptor beta chain stems from a study of patients and donors after allogeneic stem cell transplantation. In this sample, this clonotype is large. Germline V gene lookup returns CDR1 KGHDR and CDR2 SFDVKD. Trimming took 2 bases from V and 0 from J, leaving 1 base between them. The CDR3 runs to 12 residues. Using its own MiXCR run on the RT-PCR reads, TCRdb lists one record per CDR3 protein. The table includes about 430 distinct CDR3 sequences, 0.69% detected once. The V and J genes are TRBV24-1 and TRBJ2-7; D remains unclear. The receptor comes from a human donor who was either an allogeneic HSCT recipient or a stem cell or donor lymphocyte infusion donor (not recorded which). It is not recorded whose cells these are; they may come from a transplant donor. Sequencing was done on a sample of blood, either unsorted or a sorted T cell fraction (not recorded which). CDR3: CATSDSSYEQYF. The DNA for the CDR3 is TGTGCCACCAGTGATTCCTCCTACGAGCAGTACTTC.